This TCR beta chain was identified during a study of T cell responses to AZD1222 COVID-19 vaccine. Overall study: Pooled samples include second doses given at about 4 or 12 weeks. Study outcomes and limitations: The study found vaccine-associated CD4 TCRs spanning spike, dominant at 160-218 and 743-854. Spike-specific TCR breadth and depth grew following two AZD1222 doses. White British donors predominated, females outnumbered males, and clonal diversity was possibly underestimated.

Regarding this clone: The antigen is undetermined.

The repertoire was sequenced with immunoSEQ multiplex PCR; TCRdb's copy has only in-frame clones and lacks some. The sample yields fewer than 95,000 clones, over 75% seen once. The specimen was peripheral blood, collected on day 0 of AZD1222 vaccination. This clonotype was sampled from an adult in good health.

The CDR3 coding sequence is TGTGCCAGCAGCCGGACGGGATCCTCCTACGAGCAGTACTTC. Translation: CASSRTGSSYEQYF. The chain uses TRBV3-1 (or the pseudogene TRBV3-2) and TRBJ2-7; D might be TRBD2 (5 bases). V was shortened by 4 bases and J by 0 bases, with 10 bases between the two germline ends. The CDR3 loop spans 14 amino acids. Germline V CDR1 and CDR2: LGHDT, YNNKEL (reference sequence).